This record looks at one TCR beta chain sequence and its context. Its antigen is still unknown. This sample was included in a study of cytomegalovirus exposure and HLA in healthy donors. Notes on the study in general: Most TCR sequences were uncommon, yet certain public TCRs appeared in many donors.

The CDR3 contains 14 residues. J was trimmed by 4 bases and V by 5 bases; bases with no gene match: 8. Per germline, CDR1 GTSNPN and CDR2 SVGIG (reference sequence). TCRdb's table, derived via immunoSEQ multiplex PCR, lists solely in-frame clones and lacks some. The sample contains roughly 50,000 clones, 90% of which appear only once. The J gene is TRBJ2-5, the V gene TRBV30; 9 bases line up with TRBD2. Input material: PBMCs. This TCR was recovered from a young man in good health and CMV-seronegative. Here the CDR3 reads CAWGRGGTSETQYF. CDR3 in DNA: TGTGCCTGGGGGCGGGGGGGCACCTCAGAGACCCAGTACTTC.